Listed here are 19 T cell receptor beta chains from one sample, sequenced in a study of graft-versus-host responses after intestinal transplantation. Their antigens are not known. Libraries were prepared by immunoSEQ multiplex PCR; TCRdb keeps only in-frame clonotypes and omits some of them. Found here are around 100,000 clones, approximately 94% of them singletons; the top ten hold 0.2% to 0.25%. Sequenced material: unstimulated CD4+ T cells sorted from spleen or lymph node cells, taken before transplant. The receptors derive from a human donor who was the organ donor for an intestinal transplant.

The rearrangement uses TRBV5-8 and TRBJ2-1; TRBD2 agrees at 12 bases. Germline-derived CDR1 and CDR2 are SGHTS and YDEGEE. V gave up 4 bases and J gave up 10 bases; unmatched junction bases: 9. The CDR3 has 15 residues. In DNA form, the CDR3 reads TGTGCCAGCAGCGCAGGACTAGCGGGATTCGGGGAGCAGTTCTTC. This gives the protein CASSAGLAGFGEQFF.

This clone was detected only a few times. The V gene is TRBV6-1, the J gene TRBJ1-2; D is ambiguous. Germline-derived CDR1 and CDR2 are MNHNS and SASEGT. V was cut by 7 bases and J by 0 bases, with 9 bases left in between. The CDR3 consists of 13 residues. The DNA for the CDR3 is TGTGCCAGCACCATAACACCTAACTATGGCTACACCTTC. This sequence encodes CASTITPNYGYTF.

The chain carries TRBV6-1 and TRBJ2-6; D is perhaps TRBD1 or TRBD2 (6 bases each). Germline V lookup: CDR1 MNHNS, CDR2 SASEGT. V was clipped by 2 bases and J by 4 bases, with 15 bases between them. This CDR3 has 17 amino acids. The DNA of the CDR3 is TGTGCCAGCAGTGAAATGGAGGGCAGGGGAGGGGCCAACGTCCTGACTTTC. It translates to CASSEMEGRGGANVLTF.

This chain links TRBV11-3 with TRBJ2-1; TRBD1 might be the D (5 bases). Trimming pared 0 bases from V and 2 bases from J, leaving 14 bases between. Germline CDR1 reads SGHNT; CDR2 reads YENEEA. This CDR3 contains 17 residues. CDR3: CASSLEHSQGTYNEQFF. The CDR3 bases are TGTGCCAGCAGCTTAGAGCACAGCCAGGGAACCTACAATGAGCAGTTCTTC.

The genes are TRBV12-2 and TRBJ2-1. TRBV12-2 is given as a pseudogene. The length of the CDR3 is 15 residues. The CDR3 DNA follows: TGTGCAAGTCGCTTGACAGGTCAACTAGCCAATGAGCAGTTCTTC. Amino acid sequence: CASRLTGQLANEQFF.

The genes are TRBV11-2 and TRBJ1-1; D gene ambiguous. This CDR3 is built from 13 residues. Per germline, CDR1 SGHAT and CDR2 FQNNGV. V was clipped by 3 bases and J by 0 bases, with 5 bases between them. CDR3 protein: CASSFLMNTEAFF. The CDR3, as DNA: TGTGCCAGCAGCTTTCTTATGAACACTGAAGCTTTCTTT.

The chain combines TRBV5-4 with TRBJ1-1; D possibly corresponds to TRBD1 (5 bases). V was pared by 4 bases and J by 3 bases, with 16 bases between. Germline CDR1 SGHNT, CDR2 YYREEE (reference sequence). This CDR3 spans 15 amino acids. The CDR3 DNA is TGTGCCAGCAGCGGGGGTTGGGGCAGCTACACTGAAGCTTTCTTT. Protein product: CASSGGWGSYTEAFF.

This chain links TRBV6-5 with TRBJ1-1; D gene uncertain. Germline loops: CDR1 MNHEY, CDR2 SVGAGI. CDR3 length: 14 amino acids. Deletions cut 7 bases from V and 8 bases from J, with 20 bases between. This chain's CDR3 is CASKKVGISSEAFF. DNA of the CDR3: TGTGCCAGCAAAAAAGTAGGGATTAGTTCCGAAGCTTTCTTT.

The chain is built from TRBV4-3 and TRBJ2-7; perhaps TRBD2 as D (6 bases). Trimming stripped 0 bases from V and 1 base from J, with 13 bases between. Per germline, CDR1 LGHNA and CDR2 YSLEER. This CDR3 comprises 16 residues. CDR3 residues: CASSQEWGGGSYEQYF. DNA of the CDR3: TGCGCCAGCAGCCAAGAATGGGGAGGAGGGTCCTACGAGCAGTACTTC.

J is TRBJ2-1 and V is TRBV7-9; possible D gene TRBD1, 6 bases. CDR1 SEHNR and CDR2 FQNEAQ come from the germline V gene (reference sequence). This CDR3 is built from 17 residues. The V end lost 0 bases, the J end lost 1 base, and 13 bases lay between the germline ends. CDR3 in amino acids: CASSLAQGRPSYNEQFF. CDR3 nucleotide sequence: TGTGCCAGCAGCTTAGCGCAGGGGCGCCCTTCCTACAATGAGCAGTTCTTC.

The chain couples TRBV5-8 to TRBJ1-3; weak D call: TRBD1 (5 bases). CDR1 and CDR2 (germline): SGHTS, YDEGEE. V shed 1 base and J shed 4 bases, with 18 bases lying between them. The CDR3 contains 17 residues. The CDR3 region has the DNA TGTGCCAGCAGCTTGTTCCGGGCAGGGTCGGCGGGAAACACCATATATTTT. It translates to CASSLFRAGSAGNTIYF.

This rearrangement joins TRBV5-1 to TRBJ2-5; no reliable D call. The CDR3 is 14 amino acids. Between the trimmed V and J ends, which lost 1 base and 3 bases, there was a span of 10 bases. Germline CDR1 SGHRS, CDR2 YFSETQ. CDR3 bases: TGCGCCAGCAGCTTGCAATATCGGGAAGAGACCCAGTACTTC. It encodes CASSLQYREETQYF.

This clone was seen once. V is TRBV7-3 and J is TRBJ1-1; no reliable D call. The V gene lost 0 bases and the J gene lost 1 base, with 3 bases spanning the gap. The length of the CDR3 is 13 residues. From germline, CDR1 is SGHTA and CDR2 FQGTGA. The CDR3 region has the DNA TGTGCCAGCAGCTTAACCCCGAACACTGAAGCTTTCTTT. This translates into CASSLTPNTEAFF. The whole variable domain, remainder taken from reference TRBV7-3 and TRBJ1-1, is GAGVSQTPSNKVTEKGKYVELRCDPISGHTALYWYRQSLGQGPEFLIYFQGTGAADDSGLPNDRFFAVRPEGSVSTLKIQRTERGDSAVYLCASSLTPNTEAFFGQGTRLTVV.

The V and J genes are TRBV6-5 and TRBJ1-2; the D gene is possibly TRBD1 (6 bases). Germline V CDR1 and CDR2: MNHEY, SVGAGI. V dropped 4 bases and J dropped 2 bases, with 11 bases sitting between them. CDR3 length: 14 residues. DNA of the CDR3: TGTGCCAGCAGTTTCGCACAGGGAAACTATGGCTACACCTTC. Its translation: CASSFAQGNYGYTF.

This chain links TRBV9 with TRBJ2-7; D may be TRBD2 (6 bases). The CDR3 covers 15 residues. V was pared by 0 bases and J by 2 bases, with 12 bases between. Per germline, CDR1 SGDLS and CDR2 YYNGEE. The CDR3 nucleotides are TGTGCCAGCAGCGTAGACAGCGGGTTCGCCTACGAGCAGTACTTC. It yields the protein CASSVDSGFAYEQYF.

The chain links TRBV9 to TRBJ2-5; 8 positions match TRBD1. This CDR3 spans 12 amino acids. In germline, CDR1 is SGDLS, CDR2 YYNGEE. With 10 bases clipped from V and 1 base from J, the junction kept 3 bases outside the gene matches. The CDR3 nucleotides are TGTGCCCCGGGACAGGCCCAAGAGACCCAGTACTTC. The encoded protein is CAPGQAQETQYF.

This chain joins TRBV21-1 and TRBJ2-5; the table calls TRBD2, which could not be checked here. TRBV21-1 is tagged as a pseudogene. CDR3 length equals 17 residues. DNA of the CDR3: TGTGCCAGCAGCAAAGAATTCGGCCTAGAGGTCCCAGAGACCCAGTACTTC. Protein sequence: CASSKEFGLEVPETQYF.

The V call is TRBV25-1, the J call TRBJ2-7; maybe TRBD1 (5 bases). The length of the CDR3 is 10 residues. V was pared by 3 bases and J by 12 bases, with 9 bases between. The germline V gene encodes CDR1 MGHDK and CDR2 SYGVNS. The CDR3 reads CASSEAGWYF. Here the CDR3 DNA reads TGTGCCAGCAGTGAGGCAGGGTGGTACTTC.

V and J are TRBV10-3 and TRBJ1-3, with D unresolved. The V end was cut by 4 bases, the J end by 0 bases, with 4 bases between. The CDR3 is made up of 13 amino acids. The germline gives CDR1 ENHRY, CDR2 SYGVKD. The CDR3 DNA reads TGTGCCATCAGTGCAGGCTCTGGAAACACCATATATTTT. Its translation is CAISAGSGNTIYF.